This T cell receptor (beta chain) was found in a study of molecular identifiers for immune sequencing clone quantification. Background on the study: Five portions were made in replicates from RNA of 20,000 or 100,000 naive CD8 cells, and four underwent sequencing.

Trimming cost V 2 bases and J 0 bases, with 5 bases left between them. The germline gives CDR1 MNHEY, CDR2 SMNVEV (reference sequence). The CDR3 is made up of 13 amino acids. TCRdb reanalysed the PCR reads using MiXCR and keeps one entry per CDR3 protein. There are around 43,000 distinct CDR3 sequences in the sample; about 19% occur only once, and more than 0.95% lies in the top ten. A CD8+CD4-CCR7+CD45RA+ phenotype served as the sorting definition for naive CD8 T cells. General study points: More than 98% of effector molecules, versus under 1% of naive-cell molecules, belonged to clones above 20 RNA copies. Underestimated sizes of highly expanded clones could result from identical TCR molecules that share a barcode.

On this clonotype itself: Antigen specificity is unknown.

This chain uses TRBV27 with TRBJ2-7; D ambiguous. This clonotype was sampled from a human donor in good health. Some libraries in this study had Jurkat cell RNA spiked in. The sample was naive CD8+ T cells from blood, with Jurkat cell RNA spiked in. Subset reported: FACS-sorted CD8+CD4-CCR7+CD45RA+ naive T cells. The CDR3 sequence: CASSLSDSYEQYF. The CDR3, as DNA: TGTGCCAGCAGTTTAAGCGACTCCTACGAGCAGTACTTC.